Sequencing of this TCR beta chain was carried out in a study of T cell responses to AZD1222 COVID-19 vaccine. Notes on the study in general: Unmutated regions of variants are reportedly targeted by nearly half of spike-specific TCRs. Clonal diversity was possibly underestimated, and white British individuals and females predominated among donors. Baseline testing showed seropositivity in only six AZD1222 recipients. Along spike, vaccine-associated CD4 TCRs were found throughout, with dominance at 160-218 and 743-854.

Method: immunoSEQ multiplex PCR; TCRdb's copy keeps in-frame clones and lacks some. The table lists roughly 110,000 clones, around 90% of them singletons. Germline assignment: CDR1 SGHNT and CDR2 YENEEA. Trimming pared 5 bases from V and 0 bases from J, leaving 10 bases between. This CDR3 is 14 amino acids long. Regarding this clone: Its specificity is unknown.

The sequences come from peripheral blood, collected 28 days after the second AZD1222 dose. The V gene is TRBV11-3, the J gene TRBJ2-5; D may be TRBD2 (6 bases). This receptor was identified in an adult who received the AZD1222 COVID-19 vaccine. For the CDR3, the DNA is TGTGCCAGCAGCGAATGGGGGGACCAAGAGACCCAGTACTTC. Its translation is CASSEWGDQETQYF.